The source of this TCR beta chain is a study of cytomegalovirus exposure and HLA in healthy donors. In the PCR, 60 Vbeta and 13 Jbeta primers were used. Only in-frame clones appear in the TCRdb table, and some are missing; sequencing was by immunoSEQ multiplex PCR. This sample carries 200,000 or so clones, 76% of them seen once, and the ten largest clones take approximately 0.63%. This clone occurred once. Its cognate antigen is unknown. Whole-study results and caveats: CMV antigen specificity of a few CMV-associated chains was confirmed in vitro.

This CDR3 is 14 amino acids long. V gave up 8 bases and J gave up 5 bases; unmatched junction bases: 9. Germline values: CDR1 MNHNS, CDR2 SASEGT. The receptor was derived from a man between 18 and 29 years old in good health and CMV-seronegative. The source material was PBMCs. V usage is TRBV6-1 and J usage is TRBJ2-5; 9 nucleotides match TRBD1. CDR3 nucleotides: TGTGCCAGCCTCCTGGACAGGGGCAGGGAGACCCAGTACTTC. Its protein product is CASLLDRGRETQYF.